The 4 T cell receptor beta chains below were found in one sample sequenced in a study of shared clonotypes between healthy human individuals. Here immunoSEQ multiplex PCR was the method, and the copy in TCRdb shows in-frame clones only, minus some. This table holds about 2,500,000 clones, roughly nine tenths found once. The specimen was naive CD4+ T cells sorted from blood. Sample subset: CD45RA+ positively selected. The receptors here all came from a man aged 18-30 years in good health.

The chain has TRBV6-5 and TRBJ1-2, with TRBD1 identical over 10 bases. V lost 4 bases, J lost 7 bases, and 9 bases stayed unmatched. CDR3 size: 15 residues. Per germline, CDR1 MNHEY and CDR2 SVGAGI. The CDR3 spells CASSSSRQGARGYTF. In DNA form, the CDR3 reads TGTGCCAGCAGTTCCTCTAGACAGGGGGCGCGTGGCTACACCTTC.

CDR3 nucleotides: TGTGCCAGCAGCCCCCTGCGGGGGTTTCAGCCCCAGCATTTT. This codes for CASSPLRGFQPQHF. V gene TRBV7-3 combines with J gene TRBJ1-5, with a tentative D call TRBD1 (5 bases). Germline values: CDR1 SGHTA, CDR2 FQGTGA. The CDR3 totals 14 residues. The V end lost 5 bases, the J end lost 6 bases, and 14 bases lay between the germline ends.

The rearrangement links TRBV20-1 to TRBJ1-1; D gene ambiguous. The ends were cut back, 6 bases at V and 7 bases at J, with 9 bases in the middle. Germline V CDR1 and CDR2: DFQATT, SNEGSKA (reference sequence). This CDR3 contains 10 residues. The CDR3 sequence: CSATLDEAFF. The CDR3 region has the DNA TGCAGTGCCACCCTTGATGAAGCTTTCTTT.

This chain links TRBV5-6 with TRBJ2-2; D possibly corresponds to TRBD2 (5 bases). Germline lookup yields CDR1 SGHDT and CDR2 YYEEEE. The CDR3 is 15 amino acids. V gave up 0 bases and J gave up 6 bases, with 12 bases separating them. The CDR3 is CASSLVPSSSGELFF. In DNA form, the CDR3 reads TGTGCCAGCAGCTTGGTGCCTAGCAGTTCCGGGGAGCTGTTTTTT.